This T cell receptor beta chain was recorded in a study of spatial heterogeneity in lung cancer (dated by TCRdb to between 2018 and 2021). For context, the study as a whole: More beta-chain than alpha-chain transcripts were consistently detected, likely reflecting higher beta-chain transcript abundance. A strong correlation was found between TCR transcript counts in tumor regions and a T cell transcriptional module score from matched bulk RNA-seq. In the raw uncorrected reads, each unique combination of TCR and UMI appeared on average more than ten times. In non-small cell lung cancer, the study quantitatively compared TCR alpha and beta repertoires across several tumor regions, matched nontumor lung, and blood. Nonsynonymous mutation counts, determined by whole-exome sequencing of tumor tissue, were related to TCR repertoire features. Both alpha and beta chains were TCR-sequenced in samples taken at surgery, namely 220 tumor regions, 61 to 65 matched nontumor lung samples and approximately 51 PBMC samples. Findings and caveats that apply to the study as a whole: The count of ubiquitous expanded TCRs correlated with the count of ubiquitous nonsynonymous mutations, and the count of regional expanded TCRs correlated with the count of regional nonsynonymous mutations. Additional single-cell paired TCR alpha and beta sequencing was considered necessary to confirm, at a functional level, the hypothesis that regional TCRs recognize regional mutations. The number of expanded intratumoral alpha and beta TCRs correlated with the tumor nonsynonymous mutation count. TCR-seq was estimated to cover only approximately 7% of tumor T cells for alpha chains and around 13% for beta chains.

This clonotype was seen at least ten times. This receptor's antigen is unknown. There are no base qualities to consult, and no much larger clone falls within one base. The time point label here, explained by the study, means: sample taken at primary tumor resection. Samples were obtained from fewer than 80 patients with early-stage, untreated non-small cell lung cancer from the lung TRACERx cohort. TCR sequencing used whole RNA extracted from tumor and nontumor lung tissue, or from cryopreserved PBMC samples, without cell sorting. Only patients with enough RNA available from two or more tumor regions were chosen for TCR sequencing. Before being selected, tumor and adjacent nontumor lung specimens were reviewed by a lung pathologist. Libraries were made using 5' RACE. For sequencing, a NextSeq 500 was employed. The TCR library protocol attached a unique molecular identifier to each TCR cDNA molecule to allow correction of PCR and sequencing errors. Per the original workflow: TCR identification, UMI-based error correction and CDR3 extraction were performed with Decombinator tools. Expanded TCRs were defined as those above a frequency of 2 per 1,000, corresponding to the top 1% of the tumor frequency distribution. Expanded tumor TCRs were classed as regional if statistically deemed absent (corrected P<0.05) from at least one tumor region, otherwise ubiquitous. Renyi diversity was calculated using the R vegan package after each repertoire was subsampled 100 times to 5,000 TCRs. CDR3 similarity networks were constructed using string-kernel similarity of amino acid triplets, with links drawn between CDR3s whose pairwise similarity was above 0.82. TCRdb reworked the public reads: Q25 trimming with fastp, MiXCR clone assembly, productive beta chains retained. Rows are unified per CDR3 protein, each entry keeping the most common DNA and genes. The V and J calls shown here were made by TCRdb, not taken from the authors' results. Counted in this sample were roughly 28,000 distinct CDR3 sequences; under 8.5% of them appeared once. The ten largest make up roughly 22% of the sample.

The sample was lung tumor tissue, taken at surgery. The receptor comes from a male donor with early-stage non-small cell lung cancer.

For the CDR3, the sequence is CASSLDNPHEQYF. In nucleotide form, the sequence is TGCGCCAGCAGCTTGGACAACCCCCACGAGCAGTACTTC. The chain is made from TRBV5-1 and TRBJ2-7; the D gene is not confidently resolved. As encoded in the germline V gene, CDR1 is SGHRS while CDR2 is YFSETQ. The CDR3 holds 13 amino acids from the cysteine to the phenylalanine. The read is trimmed to its CDR3 DNA, 39 bases read in frame from base 1. Deletion took 0 bases off V and 5 bases off J, with a span of 9 bases between the germline ends. Reference TRBV5-1 and TRBJ2-7 genes cover what lies past the CDR3, so the full variable domain is KAGVTQTPRYLIKTRGQQVTLSCSPISGHRSVSWYQQTPGQGLQFLFEYFSETQRNKGNFPGRFSGRQFSNSRSEMNVSTLELGDSALYLCASSLDNPHEQYFGPGTRLTVT.